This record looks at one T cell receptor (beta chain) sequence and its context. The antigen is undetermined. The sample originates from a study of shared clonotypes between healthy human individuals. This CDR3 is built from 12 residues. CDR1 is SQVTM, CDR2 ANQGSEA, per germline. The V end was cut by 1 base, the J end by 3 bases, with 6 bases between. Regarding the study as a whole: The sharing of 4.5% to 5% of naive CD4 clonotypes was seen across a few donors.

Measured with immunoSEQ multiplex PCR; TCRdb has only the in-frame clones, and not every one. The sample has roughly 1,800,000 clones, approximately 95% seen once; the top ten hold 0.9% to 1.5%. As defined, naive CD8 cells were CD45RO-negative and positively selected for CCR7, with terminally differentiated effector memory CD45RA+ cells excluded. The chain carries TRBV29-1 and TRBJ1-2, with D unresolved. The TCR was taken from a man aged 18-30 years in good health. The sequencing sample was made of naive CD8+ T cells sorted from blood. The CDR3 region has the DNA TGCAGCGTTGAAGGAGTGGACTATGGCTACACCTTC. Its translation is CSVEGVDYGYTF.